Listed below are T cell receptor beta chains from one sample, sequenced in a study of blood T cell repertoires in COVID-19. The assay was immunoSEQ multiplex PCR, and TCRdb's table has in-frame clones only and misses some. The table lists approximately 250,000 clones, around 93% of them singletons. Material for sequencing was PBMCs or T cells enriched from blood (not recorded which). These receptors all stem from a man aged 40-55 years who had been exposed to COVID-19. Each CDR3 is given with its conserved first and last residue. D genes are given only for firm matches. A row's size may be missing; if present it is once, few, many or a size class.

V gene	J gene	D gene	clone size	CDR3 protein	CDR3 DNA
TRBV27	TRBJ2-7	TRBD2	-	CASSPSGGRHEQYF	TGTGCCAGCAGTCCTAGCGGGGGACGCCACGAGCAGTACTTC
TRBV28	TRBJ2-3	TRBD2	-	CASSLWGRVDTQYF	TGTGCCAGCAGTTTATGGGGGAGGGTGGATACGCAGTATTTT
TRBV9	TRBJ2-3	TRBD2	-	CASTTASGSDTQYF	TGTGCCAGCACCACCGCTAGCGGGAGCGATACGCAGTATTTT
TRBV7-9	TRBJ2-7	TRBD2	-	CASSLEAGGQAYEQYF	TGTGCCAGCAGCTTAGAAGCGGGAGGGCAGGCTTACGAGCAGTACTTC
TRBV11-3	TRBJ1-3	-	-	CASSLGIGAGNTIYF	TGTGCCAGCAGCTTAGGGATCGGGGCTGGAAACACCATATATTTT
TRBV7-8	TRBJ1-5	-	-	CASSLYPEVNQPQHF	TGTGCCAGCAGCTTATACCCGGAGGTTAATCAGCCCCAGCATTTT
TRBV5-5	TRBJ2-5	-	-	CASSLGWRGETQYF	TGTGCCAGCAGCTTGGGTTGGAGGGGAGAGACCCAGTACTTC
TRBV10-2	TRBJ1-1	-	-	CASRDHGVMNTEAFF	TGCGCCAGCAGAGACCACGGAGTTATGAACACTGAAGCTTTCTTT
TRBV2	TRBJ1-1	-	-	CASRPNPWGDTEAFF	TGTGCCAGCAGGCCTAATCCGTGGGGGGACACTGAAGCTTTCTTT
TRBV9	TRBJ2-1	TRBD1	-	CASSAWDRKNEQFF	TGTGCCAGCAGCGCATGGGACAGAAAAAATGAGCAGTTCTTC
TRBV29-1	TRBJ2-7	TRBD1	-	CSVKQGTDWGEQYF	TGCAGCGTAAAACAGGGGACGGATTGGGGTGAGCAGTACTTC
TRBV19	TRBJ1-2	TRBD1	-	CASSMAGGNYGYTF	TGTGCCAGTAGTATGGCAGGGGGCAATTATGGCTACACCTTC
TRBV27	TRBJ1-2	TRBD1	once	CASTVSGTGDNYGYTF	TGTGCCAGCACGGTTTCCGGGACAGGGGACAACTATGGCTACACCTTC
TRBV5-1	TRBJ2-7	TRBD2	-	CASSPQDGRSYEQYF	TGCGCCAGCAGCCCTCAGGACGGGAGGTCCTACGAGCAGTACTTC
TRBV27	TRBJ1-2	-	-	CASSLSAGRDYGYTF	TGTGCCAGCAGTTTATCGGCGGGGCGCGACTATGGCTACACCTTC
TRBV9	TRBJ2-3	TRBD2	-	CASSPEGLAGADTQYF	TGTGCCAGCAGCCCCGAGGGACTAGCGGGAGCAGATACGCAGTATTTT
TRBV30	TRBJ1-5	TRBD1	-	CAWSEGQGNQPQHF	TGTGCCTGGAGTGAGGGACAGGGGAATCAGCCCCAGCATTTT
TRBV30	TRBJ2-7	-	-	CAWSTGYEQYF	TGTGCCTGGAGTACTGGCTACGAGCAGTACTTC
TRBV12-3/TRBV12-4	TRBJ2-3	-	-	CASSFGDRDTQYF	TGTGCCAGCAGTTTCGGGGATCGGGATACGCAGTATTTT
TRBV30	TRBJ1-1	-	-	CAWSVRGSTEAFF	TGTGCCTGGAGTGTACGGGGGTCAACTGAAGCTTTCTTT
TRBV9	TRBJ1-2	TRBD1	once	CASSAPTGNYGYTF	TGTGCCAGCAGCGCCCCGACAGGGAACTATGGCTACACCTTC
TRBV3-1/TRBV3-2	TRBJ1-2	-	-	CASSQDGARGYRQGYTF	TGTGCCAGCAGCCAAGATGGGGCCCGGGGGTATCGTCAAGGCTACACCTTC
TRBV27	TRBJ1-4	-	-	CASSLGVGPNEKLFF	TGTGCCAGCAGTTTAGGAGTGGGTCCTAATGAAAAACTGTTTTTT
TRBV25-1	TRBJ1-2	TRBD1	-	CASSKGQGAGYGYTF	TGTGCCAGCAGCAAGGGACAGGGGGCGGGCTATGGCTACACCTTC
TRBV11-2	TRBJ2-4	-	-	CASSFSGAKNIQYF	TGTGCCAGCAGCTTCTCAGGGGCCAAAAACATTCAGTACTTC
TRBV9	TRBJ1-4	-	-	CASSVGGTGEKLFF	TGTGCCAGCAGCGTAGGAGGAACGGGTGAAAAACTGTTTTTT
TRBV10-3	TRBJ1-1	-	-	CAIRQDGENTEAFF	TGTGCCATCAGACAAGACGGAGAAAACACTGAAGCTTTCTTT
TRBV28	TRBJ1-5	TRBD1	-	CASSYDRGNQPQHF	TGTGCCAGCAGTTACGACAGGGGTAATCAGCCCCAGCATTTT
TRBV28	TRBJ1-5	TRBD1	-	CASSLTGGGHQPQHF	TGTGCCAGCAGTTTGACAGGGGGTGGACATCAGCCCCAGCATTTT
TRBV12-3/TRBV12-4	TRBJ2-3	-	-	CASSLGAPDTQYF	TGTGCCAGCAGTTTGGGGGCCCCAGATACGCAGTATTTT
TRBV11-3	TRBJ2-1	TRBD2	-	CASSLGLALNNEQFF	TGTGCCAGCAGCTTAGGACTAGCCCTAAACAATGAGCAGTTCTTC
TRBV29-1	TRBJ2-3	-	once	CSADGSSTDTQYF	TGCAGCGCAGACGGGTCTAGCACAGATACGCAGTATTTT
TRBV9	TRBJ1-5	-	-	CASSPGTQSNQPQHF	TGTGCCAGCAGCCCGGGGACACAGAGCAATCAGCCCCAGCATTTT
TRBV3-1/TRBV3-2	TRBJ2-1	TRBD2	-	CASSQFLAGVNEQFF	TGTGCCAGCAGCCAATTCCTAGCGGGAGTCAATGAGCAGTTCTTC
TRBV28	TRBJ1-4	TRBD1	-	CASSSILTVQTGGNEKLFF	TGTGCCAGCAGCTCGATACTCACCGTTCAGACAGGGGGAAATGAAAAACTGTTTTTT
TRBV10-3	TRBJ1-1	TRBD1	-	CAISPGQGITEAFF	TGTGCCATCAGCCCGGGACAGGGGATCACTGAAGCTTTCTTT
TRBV7-2	TRBJ1-1	-	-	CASSFRSDTEAFF	TGTGCCAGCAGCTTCAGGTCGGACACTGAAGCTTTCTTT
TRBV5-1	TRBJ1-5	-	-	CASSLGGNGQPQHF	TGCGCCAGCAGCTTGGGCGGGAACGGACAGCCCCAGCATTTT
TRBV9	TRBJ2-2	TRBD2	-	CASSGTSANTGELFF	TGTGCCAGCAGCGGGACTAGCGCTAACACCGGGGAGCTGTTTTTT
TRBV3-1/TRBV3-2	TRBJ2-4	TRBD2	-	CASSHTSGKNIQYF	TGTGCCAGCAGCCACACTAGCGGGAAAAACATTCAGTACTTC
TRBV9	TRBJ1-4	-	-	CASSVSSWTNEKLFF	TGTGCCAGCAGCGTGAGTTCGTGGACTAATGAAAAACTGTTTTTT
TRBV20-1	TRBJ1-2	-	once	CSASLLNRLNYGYTF	TGCAGTGCTAGTCTGTTGAACAGACTAAACTATGGCTACACCTTC
TRBV30	TRBJ2-2	-	-	CAWRTHRDGELFF	TGTGCCTGGAGAACCCACAGGGACGGGGAGCTGTTTTTT
TRBV9	TRBJ2-5	-	-	CASSVGVGRPETQYF	TGTGCCAGCAGCGTAGGGGTGGGGCGCCCCGAGACCCAGTACTTC
TRBV7-2	TRBJ2-1	-	-	CASSLESWNEQFF	TGTGCCAGCAGCTTGGAGAGTTGGAATGAGCAGTTCTTC
TRBV5-1	TRBJ1-2	TRBD1	-	CASSPGTGDRYGYTF	TGCGCCAGCAGCCCTGGGACAGGGGATAGATATGGCTACACCTTC
TRBV5-1	TRBJ2-5	TRBD1	-	CASSSHLTGVEETQYF	TGCGCCAGCAGCTCACACCTGACAGGGGTAGAGGAGACCCAGTACTTC
TRBV19	TRBJ2-3	TRBD1	-	CASSISTGAPDTQYF	TGTGCCAGTAGTATATCTACAGGGGCTCCGGATACGCAGTATTTT
TRBV6-5	TRBJ2-3	-	-	CASSSGGSTDTQYF	TGTGCCAGCAGTTCTGGGGGCAGTACAGATACGCAGTATTTT
TRBV27	TRBJ2-1	TRBD2	-	CASSRLAGGVDEQFF	TGTGCCAGCAGTAGACTAGCGGGAGGCGTAGATGAGCAGTTCTTC
TRBV12-3/TRBV12-4	TRBJ2-2	-	-	CASSSTNTGELFF	TGTGCCAGCAGTTCAACGAACACCGGGGAGCTGTTTTTT
TRBV27	TRBJ1-5	-	few	CASSSVTGINQPQHF	TGTGCCAGCAGTTCCGTGACAGGTATCAATCAGCCCCAGCATTTT